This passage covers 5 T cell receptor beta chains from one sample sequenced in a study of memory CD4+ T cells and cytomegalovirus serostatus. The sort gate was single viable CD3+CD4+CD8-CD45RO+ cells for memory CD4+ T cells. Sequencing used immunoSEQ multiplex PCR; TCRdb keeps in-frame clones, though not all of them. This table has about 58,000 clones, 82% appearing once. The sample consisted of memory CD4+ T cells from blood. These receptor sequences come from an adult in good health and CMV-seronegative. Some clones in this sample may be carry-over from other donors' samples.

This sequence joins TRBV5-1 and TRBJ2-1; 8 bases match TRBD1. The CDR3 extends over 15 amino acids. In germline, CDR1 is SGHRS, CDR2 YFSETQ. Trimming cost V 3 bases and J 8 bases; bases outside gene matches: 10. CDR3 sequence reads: CASSWGTGRRDEQFF. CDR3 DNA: TGCGCCAGCAGCTGGGGGACAGGTCGCAGGGATGAGCAGTTCTTC.

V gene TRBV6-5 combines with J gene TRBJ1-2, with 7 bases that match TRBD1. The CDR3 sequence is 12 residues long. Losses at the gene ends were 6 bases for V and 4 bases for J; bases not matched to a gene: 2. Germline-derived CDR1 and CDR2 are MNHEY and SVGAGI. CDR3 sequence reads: CASRTGSYGYTF. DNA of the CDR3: TGTGCCAGCAGGACAGGGAGCTATGGCTACACCTTC.

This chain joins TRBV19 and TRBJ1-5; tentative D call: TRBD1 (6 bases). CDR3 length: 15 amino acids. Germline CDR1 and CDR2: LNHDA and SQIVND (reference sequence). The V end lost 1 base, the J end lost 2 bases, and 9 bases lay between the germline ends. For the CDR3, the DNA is TGTGCCAGTAGTATAGTCCCAGGGGGCAATCAGCCCCAGCATTTT. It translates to CASSIVPGGNQPQHF.

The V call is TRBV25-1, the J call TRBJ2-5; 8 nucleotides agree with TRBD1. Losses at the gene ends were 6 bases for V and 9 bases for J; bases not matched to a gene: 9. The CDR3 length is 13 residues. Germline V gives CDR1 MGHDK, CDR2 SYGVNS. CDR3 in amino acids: CASSNYDRGAQYF. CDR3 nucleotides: TGTGCCAGCAGCAACTACGACAGGGGTGCCCAGTACTTC.

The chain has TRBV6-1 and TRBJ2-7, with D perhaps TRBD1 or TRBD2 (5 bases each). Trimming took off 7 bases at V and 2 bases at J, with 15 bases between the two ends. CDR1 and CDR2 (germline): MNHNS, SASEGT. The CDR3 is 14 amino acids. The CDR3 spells CASTRGDITYEQYF. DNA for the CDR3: TGTGCCAGCACCCGGGGCGACATCACCTACGAGCAGTACTTC.